This TCR beta chain was identified during a study of cytomegalovirus exposure and HLA in healthy donors. Findings of the study overall: CMV antigen specificity of a few CMV-associated chains was confirmed in vitro. Clonal expansion was found to be greater in HLA-associated TCR beta chains than in equally common others in a later analysis. No immune exposure information besides CMV serostatus was available. Later work associated over 15,000 TCR beta sequences with HLA alleles at 0.05 false discovery rate.

For this clone: Antigen: not known. The sample has other DNA sequences that encode this CDR3 too.

This CDR3 region has 14 residues. Germline V gene sequence: CDR1 KGHSH, CDR2 LQKENI. Trimming left V 2 bases short and J 5 bases short, with 12 bases between. PCR was performed using 60 Vbeta and 13 Jbeta primers. The table came from immunoSEQ multiplex PCR; TCRdb's copy has only in-frame clones and leaves some out. The sample carries around 100,000 clones, approximately 74% recorded once. The sequenced material came from PBMCs. The clonotype originates from a woman in her 40s in good health and CMV-seropositive. The chain is built from TRBV18 and TRBJ1-1, with TRBD1 as a possible D gene (5 bases). CDR3 in amino acids: CASSPKPGRTEAFF. DNA for the CDR3: TGTGCCAGCTCACCAAAGCCAGGGCGGACTGAAGCTTTCTTT.